This TCR beta chain was recovered during a study of control samples from healthy donors and cancer patients. The protocol was immunoSEQ multiplex PCR, while the TCRdb copy is restricted to in-frame clones and leaves out a portion. Of approximately 160,000 clones in the sample, roughly 93% are singletons; the top ten hold roughly 4.3%. CDR3 length: 11 amino acids. The V end was cut by 4 bases, the J end by 4 bases, with 4 bases between. Germline CDR1 is MGHDK and CDR2 is SYGVNS. Sequencing input: blood. The clonotype comes from a woman in her sixties in good health. The chain links TRBV25-1 to TRBJ1-2; unclear D gene. The CDR3, as DNA: TGTGCCAGCAGTGCAGTCTATGGCTACACCTTC. This sequence encodes CASSAVYGYTF.